What follows are 3 T cell receptor beta chains derived from one specimen sequenced in a study of read filtering for tumor transcriptome and immune sequencing. The library was built from around 380 ng RNA with molecular barcoded adaptors for alpha/delta and beta/gamma chains. From the reads, TCRdb called clonotypes with MiXCR, one entry per CDR3 protein. The sample lists about 35,000 distinct CDR3 sequences, more than 13% occurring once. Sequencing was carried out using a population of CD138-negative cells sorted from bone marrow. The receptors derive from a donor at least 40 years old with multiple myeloma.

This clonotype was observed many times. This CDR3 is CASSQGGGGGTQTGELFF. In DNA, the CDR3 is TGTGCCAGCAGCCAAGGTGGGGGGGGTGGGACCCAAACCGGGGAGCTGTTTTTT. The chain uses TRBV4-2 and TRBJ2-2, with 7 bases aligning to TRBD2. Per germline, CDR1 LGHNA and CDR2 YNFKEQ. The junction had 13 bases not matched to a gene; V was cut back by 1 base and J by 5 bases. This CDR3 region has 18 residues.

This clonotype was seen at least ten times. The rearrangement links TRBV4-1 to TRBJ2-7; 7 nucleotides line up with TRBD2. This CDR3 comprises 16 residues. Germline assignment: CDR1 MGHRA and CDR2 YSYEKL. V was pared by 2 bases and J by 4 bases, with 11 bases of the junction left unmatched. CDR3 DNA: TGCGCCAGCAGCCAAAAGGGGTACGGGGGGTATTACGAGCAGTACTTC. This gives the protein CASSQKGYGGYYEQYF.

This clonotype was detected many times. In DNA, the CDR3 is TGCGCCAGCAGCTTGGACCGACTAGCCAGTCAAGAGACCCAGTACTTC. Amino acid sequence: CASSLDRLASQETQYF. The chain carries TRBV5-1 and TRBJ2-5; TRBD2 matches 7 bases. Germline V gives CDR1 SGHRS, CDR2 YFSETQ. This CDR3 region has 16 residues. The ends lost 0 bases at V and 2 bases at J; junction bases unmatched: 7.